This TCR beta chain was observed in a study of T cell repertoires in cytomegalovirus infection. General study points: Accumulated public TCR beta family frequency recognized individuals carrying CMV together with the relevant HLA. Within the response measured ex vivo, HLA-C-restricted CMV-specific TCR beta clonotypes were dominant.

The germline V gene has CDR1 MDHEN and CDR2 SYDVKM. V was pared by 5 bases and J by 4 bases, with 11 bases between. There are 14 residues in the CDR3. One entry per CDR3 protein results from TCRdb running MiXCR on the reads. Seen here are hundreds of thousands of distinct CDR3 sequences, 20% to 25% observed once, and the top ten hold roughly 8%. This clonotype has a handful of counts. Its cognate antigen is unknown. This clonotype was sampled from a human donor in good health (CMV status not recorded). Some clones in this sample may be carry-over from other donors' samples. The chain links TRBV28 to TRBJ2-2, with D perhaps assigned TRBD1 or TRBD2 (6 bases each). The sequenced sample was CD8+ T cells from PBMCs. As DNA, the CDR3 is TGTGCCAGCAGTGCGGGACAATTCACCGGGGAGCTGTTTTTT. Translation: CASSAGQFTGELFF.